The rows below give T cell receptor beta chains drawn from one sample of a study of T cells after yellow fever vaccination. TCRdb reanalysed the 5' RACE reads using MiXCR and keeps one entry per CDR3 protein. The data contain nearly 550,000 distinct CDR3 sequences, over 15% of them singletons. The sequences come from PBMCs, collected 15 days after the yellow fever booster vaccination. All receptors come from a man aged 25 to 40 who received the YFV17D yellow fever vaccine. The CDR3 runs from the conserved cysteine through the conserved F or W. The order of the fields is J gene, D gene, clone size, V gene, CDR3 DNA, CDR3 protein. D genes are given only for firm matches. The size of a clone is reported for some rows only, either as once, few or many, or as a class for expanded clones.

j_call: TRBJ2-7; d_call: TRBD2; clone_size: few; v_call: TRBV5-1; cdr3_nt: TGCGCCAGCAGCACCAGCGGGAGGGCCTACGAGCAGTACTTC; cdr3_aa: CASSTSGRAYEQYF
j_call: TRBJ2-2; d_call: .; clone_size: .; v_call: TRBV5-1; cdr3_nt: TGCGCCAGCAGCAACCGCCAGGGTGCGAACACCGGGGAGCTGTTTTTT; cdr3_aa: CASSNRQGANTGELFF
j_call: TRBJ2-3; d_call: TRBD1; clone_size: few; v_call: TRBV5-4; cdr3_nt: TGTGCCAGCAGCTACGACAGGGGCGCGATGGCAGATACGCAGTATTTT; cdr3_aa: CASSYDRGAMADTQYF
j_call: TRBJ2-2; d_call: .; clone_size: .; v_call: TRBV20-1; cdr3_nt: TGCAGTGCTAGAGATATAGACACCGGGGAGCTGTTTTTT; cdr3_aa: CSARDIDTGELFF
j_call: TRBJ2-1; d_call: .; clone_size: few; v_call: TRBV7-9; cdr3_nt: TGTGCCAGCAGCTCCGGACTATACCGGGAGCAGTTCTTC; cdr3_aa: CASSSGLYREQFF
j_call: TRBJ2-5; d_call: .; clone_size: few; v_call: TRBV7-2; cdr3_nt: TGTGCCAGCAGCCCCCCTCCAGGCCAAGAGACCCAGTACTTC; cdr3_aa: CASSPPPGQETQYF
j_call: TRBJ2-5; d_call: .; clone_size: few; v_call: TRBV7-2; cdr3_nt: TGTGCCAGCACCCTAAGGTCGGGCCAAGAGACCCAGTACTTC; cdr3_aa: CASTLRSGQETQYF
j_call: TRBJ2-3; d_call: TRBD2; clone_size: .; v_call: TRBV5-1; cdr3_nt: TGCGCCAGTACTCAACGGACTAGCGGCACAGATACGCAGTATTTT; cdr3_aa: CASTQRTSGTDTQYF
j_call: TRBJ1-5; d_call: .; clone_size: .; v_call: TRBV20-1; cdr3_nt: TGCAGTGCTAGAGATAACAGGGATCAGCCCCAGCATTTT; cdr3_aa: CSARDNRDQPQHF
j_call: TRBJ2-3; d_call: TRBD2; clone_size: few; v_call: TRBV7-2; cdr3_nt: TGTGCCAGCAGCCCCCAGGGACTAGCGGGAGGAGGAGATACGCAGTATTTT; cdr3_aa: CASSPQGLAGGGDTQYF
j_call: TRBJ2-1; d_call: .; clone_size: .; v_call: TRBV5-6; cdr3_nt: TGTGCCAGCAGCGTAGTAAAGAGAGGGGAGTTCTTC; cdr3_aa: CASSVVKRGEFF
j_call: TRBJ2-2; d_call: TRBD2; clone_size: .; v_call: TRBV12-3/TRBV12-4; cdr3_nt: TGTGCCAGCAGTTTAGCTAGCGGGAGGTCCGGGGAGCTGTTTTTT; cdr3_aa: CASSLASGRSGELFF
j_call: TRBJ2-3; d_call: .; clone_size: few; v_call: TRBV20-1; cdr3_nt: TGCAGTGCCCCGGAATCGGTTGCAGATACGCAGTATTTT; cdr3_aa: CSAPESVADTQYF
j_call: TRBJ2-1; d_call: .; clone_size: .; v_call: TRBV14; cdr3_nt: TGTGCCAGCAGCCAGACCTCAACAGTGTTCCAGTTCTTC; cdr3_aa: CASSQTSTVFQFF
j_call: TRBJ2-1; d_call: TRBD2; clone_size: few; v_call: TRBV24-1; cdr3_nt: TGTGCCACCAGTGATTCACCGCTAGCGGCGAGCTCCTACAATGAGCAGTTCTTC; cdr3_aa: CATSDSPLAASSYNEQFF
j_call: TRBJ2-1; d_call: TRBD2; clone_size: .; v_call: TRBV20-1; cdr3_nt: TGCAGTGCTAGGAGACCGGGAGGGAGTGAGCAGTTCTTC; cdr3_aa: CSARRPGGSEQFF
j_call: TRBJ2-7; d_call: TRBD2; clone_size: few; v_call: TRBV20-1; cdr3_nt: TGCAGTGCTAGACTAGCGGGAGTCAACGAGCAGTACTTC; cdr3_aa: CSARLAGVNEQYF
j_call: TRBJ2-1; d_call: TRBD2; clone_size: few; v_call: TRBV5-1; cdr3_nt: TGCGCCAGCAGCAGGACTAGCGGGAGTGTGTCCTACAATGAGCAGTTCTTC; cdr3_aa: CASSRTSGSVSYNEQFF
j_call: TRBJ2-2; d_call: .; clone_size: many; v_call: TRBV15; cdr3_nt: TGTGCCACCAGCAGATGGGGAGCCGTGCACACCGGGGAGCTGTTTTTT; cdr3_aa: CATSRWGAVHTGELFF
j_call: TRBJ2-1; d_call: TRBD1; clone_size: many; v_call: TRBV6-2/TRBV6-3; cdr3_nt: TGTGCCAGCAATGGACAGGGGGTCGCCCGCTTTGGAGGGGTGCAGTTCTTC; cdr3_aa: CASNGQGVARFGGVQFF
j_call: TRBJ2-6; d_call: .; clone_size: .; v_call: TRBV7-2; cdr3_nt: TGTGCCAGCAGCGGGGTCTCTGGGGCCAACGTCCTGACTTTC; cdr3_aa: CASSGVSGANVLTF
j_call: TRBJ1-4; d_call: .; clone_size: few; v_call: TRBV3-1; cdr3_nt: TGTGCCAGCAGCCCCTCGGGGGGGACTAATGAAAAACTGTTTTTT; cdr3_aa: CASSPSGGTNEKLFF
j_call: TRBJ2-5; d_call: TRBD2; clone_size: many; v_call: TRBV27; cdr3_nt: TGTGCCAGCAGTTTAGGGGCTAGCGGGAGGGCCGAGACCCAGTACTTC; cdr3_aa: CASSLGASGRAETQYF
j_call: TRBJ2-3; d_call: .; clone_size: few; v_call: TRBV3-1; cdr3_nt: TGTGCCAGCAGCCAAGTTACAGATACGCAGTATTTT; cdr3_aa: CASSQVTDTQYF
j_call: TRBJ2-2; d_call: .; clone_size: .; v_call: TRBV27; cdr3_nt: TGTGCCAGCAGTTTCGTTGCCACCGGGGAGCTGTTTTTT; cdr3_aa: CASSFVATGELFF
j_call: TRBJ2-7; d_call: .; clone_size: .; v_call: TRBV4-3; cdr3_nt: TGCGCCAGCAGCCAAGAAGCAGGGAACTCCTACGAGCAGTACTTC; cdr3_aa: CASSQEAGNSYEQYF
j_call: TRBJ2-1; d_call: .; clone_size: many; v_call: TRBV20-1; cdr3_nt: TGCAGTGCCCCCTGGGTACCCCCTAACAATGAGCAGTTCTTC; cdr3_aa: CSAPWVPPNNEQFF
j_call: TRBJ2-7; d_call: .; clone_size: .; v_call: TRBV10-3; cdr3_nt: TGTGCCATCAGGGATCGGCTTAACTACGAGCAGTACTTC; cdr3_aa: CAIRDRLNYEQYF
j_call: TRBJ2-3; d_call: .; clone_size: few; v_call: TRBV14; cdr3_nt: TGTGCCAGCAGCCGGAAAGGGAGGAGAGTGGGCGATACGCAGTATTTT; cdr3_aa: CASSRKGRRVGDTQYF
j_call: TRBJ2-2; d_call: TRBD2; clone_size: few; v_call: TRBV20-1; cdr3_nt: TGCAGTGCTAGAAGAGCGGGAGTTGAGACCGGGGAGCTGTTTTTT; cdr3_aa: CSARRAGVETGELFF
j_call: TRBJ2-7; d_call: .; clone_size: .; v_call: TRBV5-4; cdr3_nt: TGTGCCAGCAGCTTGTCAGGCAGTGAGACCTCCGAGCAGTACTTC; cdr3_aa: CASSLSGSETSEQYF
j_call: TRBJ2-2; d_call: .; clone_size: .; v_call: TRBV29-1; cdr3_nt: TGCAGCGTTGAAATTCAGACCACCGGGGAGCTGTTTTTT; cdr3_aa: CSVEIQTTGELFF
j_call: TRBJ2-7; d_call: TRBD2; clone_size: few; v_call: TRBV6-2/TRBV6-3; cdr3_nt: TGTGCCAGCAGCTCCACTAGCGGGAGTACCTACGAGCAGTACTTC; cdr3_aa: CASSSTSGSTYEQYF
j_call: TRBJ2-3; d_call: .; clone_size: .; v_call: TRBV7-2; cdr3_nt: TGTGCCAGCAGCTTGTACCAGGGTGGGAACACAGATACGCAGTATTTT; cdr3_aa: CASSLYQGGNTDTQYF
j_call: TRBJ2-1; d_call: TRBD1; clone_size: .; v_call: TRBV7-8; cdr3_nt: TGTGCCAGCAGTCAATCATTGAGACAGGGGGTCGATGAGCAGTTCTTC; cdr3_aa: CASSQSLRQGVDEQFF
j_call: TRBJ2-5; d_call: .; clone_size: .; v_call: TRBV5-4; cdr3_nt: TGTGCCAGCAGTCCGAACCAGCGAGGTACCCAAGAGACCCAGTACTTC; cdr3_aa: CASSPNQRGTQETQYF
j_call: TRBJ2-1; d_call: TRBD2; clone_size: few; v_call: TRBV6-2/TRBV6-3; cdr3_nt: TGTGCCAGCAGTTACCCCAGGACTAGCGGTAACAATGAGCAGTTCTTC; cdr3_aa: CASSYPRTSGNNEQFF
j_call: TRBJ2-3; d_call: TRBD1; clone_size: few; v_call: TRBV12-3/TRBV12-4; cdr3_nt: TGTGCCAGCAGTTTGGACAGGGGATCAGATACGCAGTATTTT; cdr3_aa: CASSLDRGSDTQYF
j_call: TRBJ1-1; d_call: .; clone_size: .; v_call: TRBV29-1; cdr3_nt: TGCAGCGCCTTCTTGGGAGCTGAAGCTTTCTTT; cdr3_aa: CSAFLGAEAFF
j_call: TRBJ2-5; d_call: .; clone_size: .; v_call: TRBV15; cdr3_nt: TGTGCCACCTCCCCATTGGCTAGCCGGGAAGAGACCCAGTACTTC; cdr3_aa: CATSPLASREETQYF